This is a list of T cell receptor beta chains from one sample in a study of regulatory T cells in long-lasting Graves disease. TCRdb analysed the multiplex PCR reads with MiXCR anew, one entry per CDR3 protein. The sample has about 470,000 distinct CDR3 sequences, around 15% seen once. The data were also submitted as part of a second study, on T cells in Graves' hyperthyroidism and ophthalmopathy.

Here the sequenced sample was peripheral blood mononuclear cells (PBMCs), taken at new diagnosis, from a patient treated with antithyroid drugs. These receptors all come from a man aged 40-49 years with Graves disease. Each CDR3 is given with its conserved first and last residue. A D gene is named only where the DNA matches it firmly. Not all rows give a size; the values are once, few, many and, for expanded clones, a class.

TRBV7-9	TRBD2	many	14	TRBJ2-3	CASGTGGGADTQYF	TGTGCCAGCGGAACGGGAGGGGGAGCAGATACGCAGTATTTT
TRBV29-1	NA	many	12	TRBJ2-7	CSASTTSYEQYF	TGCAGCGCCTCGACGACCTCCTACGAGCAGTACTTC
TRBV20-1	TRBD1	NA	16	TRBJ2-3	CSAIQDRGRGTDTQYF	TGCAGTGCTATACAGGACAGGGGGCGCGGCACAGATACGCAGTATTTT
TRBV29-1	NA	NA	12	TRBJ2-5	CSVVGWQETQYF	TGCAGCGTTGTAGGGTGGCAAGAGACCCAGTACTTC
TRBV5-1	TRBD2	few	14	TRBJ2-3	CASSSTAGADTQYF	TGCGCCAGCAGCTCGACCGCGGGAGCAGATACGCAGTATTTT
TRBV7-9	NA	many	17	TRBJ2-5	CASSLIPPLRSQETQYF	TGTGCCAGCAGCTTAATCCCTCCGTTACGGTCACAAGAGACCCAGTACTTC
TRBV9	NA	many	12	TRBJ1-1	CASSLDKGEAFF	TGTGCCAGCAGCCTAGATAAGGGAGAAGCTTTCTTT
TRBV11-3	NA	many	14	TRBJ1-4	CASSSGTHNEKLFF	TGTGCCAGCAGCTCCGGGACGCACAATGAAAAACTGTTTTTT
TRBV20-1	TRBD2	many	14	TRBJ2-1	CSAVLAGDRGEQFF	TGCAGTGCCGTACTAGCGGGAGACCGCGGTGAGCAGTTCTTC
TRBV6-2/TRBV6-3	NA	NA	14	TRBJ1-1	CASSYNRANSEAFF	TGTGCCAGCAGTTACAATAGAGCCAATTCTGAAGCTTTCTTT
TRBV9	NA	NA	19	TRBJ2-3	CASSVESPMVDRITDTQYF	TGTGCCAGCAGCGTAGAATCCCCGATGGTCGATCGGATTACAGATACGCAGTATTTT
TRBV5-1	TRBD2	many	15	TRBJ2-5	CASSLTSGRQETQYF	TGCGCCAGCAGCCTAACTAGCGGGAGACAAGAGACCCAGTACTTC
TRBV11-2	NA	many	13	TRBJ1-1	CASSVDLNTEAFF	TGTGCCAGCAGCGTAGACTTGAACACTGAAGCTTTCTTT
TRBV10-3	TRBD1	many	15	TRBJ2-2	CAIREGQANTGELFF	TGTGCCATCAGGGAGGGACAGGCGAACACCGGGGAGCTGTTTTTT
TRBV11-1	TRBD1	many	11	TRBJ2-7	CASSSGGEQYF	TGTGCCAGCAGCTCAGGGGGCGAGCAGTACTTC
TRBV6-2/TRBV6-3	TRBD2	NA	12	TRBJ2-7	CASIGLDRRQYF	TGTGCCAGCATAGGACTAGATCGTCGGCAGTACTTC
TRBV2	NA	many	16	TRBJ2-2	CASSGGGRINTGELFF	TGTGCCAGCAGTGGGGGCGGCAGAATAAACACCGGGGAGCTGTTTTTT
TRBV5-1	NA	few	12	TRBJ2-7	CASSLTSGEQYF	TGCGCCAGCAGCTTGACGAGCGGGGAGCAGTACTTC
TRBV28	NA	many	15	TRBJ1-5	CASKFSGALNQPQHF	TGTGCCAGCAAATTCTCAGGGGCCCTCAATCAGCCCCAGCATTTT
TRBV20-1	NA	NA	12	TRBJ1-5	CSALSGNQPQHF	TGCAGTGCCCTTTCGGGCAATCAGCCCCAGCATTTT
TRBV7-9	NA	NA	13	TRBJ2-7	CAGEPKSSYEQYF	TGTGCGGGTGAGCCCAAGAGCTCCTACGAGCAGTACTTC
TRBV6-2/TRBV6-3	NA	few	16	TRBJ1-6	CASSGRGSSLNSPLHF	TGTGCCAGCAGTGGGCGAGGGAGTTCACTTAATTCACCCCTCCACTTT
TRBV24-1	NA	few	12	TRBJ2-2	CATTLGVGELFF	TGTGCCACCACCCTGGGGGTCGGGGAGCTGTTTTTT
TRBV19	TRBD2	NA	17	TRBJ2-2	CASSRGLAGGNTGELFF	TGTGCCAGTAGCAGAGGACTAGCGGGAGGGAACACCGGGGAGCTGTTTTTT
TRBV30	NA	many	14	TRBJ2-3	CAWSVRSITDTQYF	TGTGCCTGGAGTGTACGTTCTATCACAGATACGCAGTATTTT
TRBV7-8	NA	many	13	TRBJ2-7	CASSPDRQDEQYF	TGTGCCAGCAGCCCGGACAGACAGGACGAGCAGTACTTC
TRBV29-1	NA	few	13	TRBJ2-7	CSVEDNNSYEQYF	TGCAGCGTTGAAGACAACAACTCCTACGAGCAGTACTTC
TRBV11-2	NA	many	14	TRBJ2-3	CASSSPSRTDTQYF	TGTGCCAGCAGCTCCCCGAGCCGCACAGATACGCAGTATTTT
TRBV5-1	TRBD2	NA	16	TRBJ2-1	CASSLDLAGLYNEQFF	TGCGCCAGCAGCTTGGATCTAGCGGGGCTCTACAATGAGCAGTTCTTC
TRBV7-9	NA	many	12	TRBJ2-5	CASSSREETQYF	TGTGCCAGCAGCTCCAGGGAAGAGACCCAGTACTTC
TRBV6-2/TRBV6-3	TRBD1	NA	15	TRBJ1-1	CASRGYRTGAYEAFF	TGTGCCAGCAGAGGATACAGGACAGGGGCGTATGAAGCTTTCTTT
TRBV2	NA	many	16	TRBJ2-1	CASGGTPGYSYNEQFF	TGTGCCAGCGGCGGGACCCCAGGATACTCCTACAATGAGCAGTTCTTC
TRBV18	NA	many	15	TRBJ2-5	CASSPPVFTQETQYF	TGTGCCAGCTCACCACCAGTATTTACGCAAGAGACCCAGTACTTC
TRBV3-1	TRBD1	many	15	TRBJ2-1	CASRRGTGVYNEQFF	TGTGCCAGCCGTCGAGGGACAGGGGTTTACAATGAGCAGTTCTTC
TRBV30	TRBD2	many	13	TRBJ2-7	CAWNGRVPYEQYF	TGTGCCTGGAACGGGAGGGTCCCCTACGAGCAGTACTTC
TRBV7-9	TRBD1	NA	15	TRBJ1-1	CASSSWTGMNTEAFF	TGTGCCAGCAGCTCGTGGACAGGAATGAACACTGAAGCTTTCTTT
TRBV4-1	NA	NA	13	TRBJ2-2	CASSQGHTGELFF	TGCGCCAGCAGCCAAGGTCACACCGGGGAGCTGTTTTTT
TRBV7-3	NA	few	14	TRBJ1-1	CASSLSSTNTEAFF	TGTGCCAGCAGCTTATCGAGTACGAACACTGAAGCTTTCTTT
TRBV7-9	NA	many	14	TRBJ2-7	CASSSASGWDEQYF	TGTGCCAGCAGCTCCGCGTCGGGGTGGGACGAGCAGTACTTC
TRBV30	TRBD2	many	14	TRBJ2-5	CAWSIGGSRETQYF	TGTGCCTGGAGTATCGGCGGGAGTAGAGAGACCCAGTACTTC
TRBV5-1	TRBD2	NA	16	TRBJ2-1	CASSLERSGSHNEQFF	TGCGCCAGCAGCTTGGAGAGGAGCGGGAGCCACAATGAGCAGTTCTTC
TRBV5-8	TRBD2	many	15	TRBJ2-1	CASSAWGGSYNEQFF	TGTGCCAGCAGCGCGTGGGGGGGTAGCTACAATGAGCAGTTCTTC
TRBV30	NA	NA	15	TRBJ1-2	CAWSPEVTGNYGYTF	TGTGCCTGGAGTCCAGAGGTAACAGGGAACTATGGCTACACCTTC
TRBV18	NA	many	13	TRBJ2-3	CASSRLPTDTQYF	TGCGCCAGCAGCCGACTTCCCACAGATACGCAGTATTTT
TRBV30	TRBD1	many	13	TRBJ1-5	CAWSTGNDQPQHF	TGTGCCTGGTCGACAGGGAATGATCAGCCCCAGCATTTT
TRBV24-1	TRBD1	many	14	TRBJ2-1	CATSETGPYNEQFF	TGTGCCACCAGTGAGACAGGGCCCTACAATGAGCAGTTCTTC
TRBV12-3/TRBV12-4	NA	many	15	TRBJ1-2	CASSLVPFGNYGYTF	TGTGCCAGCAGTTTAGTCCCCTTCGGAAACTATGGCTACACCTTC
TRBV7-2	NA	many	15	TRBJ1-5	CASSLDWGKGQPQHF	TGTGCCAGCAGCTTAGACTGGGGGAAAGGGCAGCCCCAGCATTTT
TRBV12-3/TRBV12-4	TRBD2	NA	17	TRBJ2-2	CASGFRLGAGDTGELFF	TGTGCCAGCGGCTTCCGCCTTGGAGCGGGAGACACCGGGGAGCTGTTTTTT
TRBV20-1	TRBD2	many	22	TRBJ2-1	CSAPILYVPGLAGEISYNEQFF	TGCAGTGCTCCAATCCTCTACGTCCCGGGACTAGCGGGAGAAATCTCCTACAATGAGCAGTTCTTC
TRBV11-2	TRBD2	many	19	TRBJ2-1	CASSLYGTSGRSSYNEQFF	TGTGCCAGCAGCTTATATGGGACTAGCGGGAGGAGCTCCTACAATGAGCAGTTCTTC
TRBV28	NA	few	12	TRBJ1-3	CASRVTGNTIYF	TGTGCCAGCAGGGTGACTGGAAACACCATATATTTT
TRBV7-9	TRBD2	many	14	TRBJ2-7	CASTIAGGPYEQYF	TGTGCCAGCACCATAGCGGGAGGGCCCTACGAGCAGTACTTC
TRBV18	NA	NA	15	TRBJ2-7	CASSPNLPPFDEQYF	TGTGCCAGCTCACCCAACCTCCCCCCTTTCGACGAGCAGTACTTC
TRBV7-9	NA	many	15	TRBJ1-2	CASSFPARVVYGYTF	TGTGCCAGCAGCTTCCCGGCCAGGGTTGTCTATGGCTACACCTTC
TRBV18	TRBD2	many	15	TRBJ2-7	CASSPLASGTYEQYF	TGTGCCAGCTCACCTCTCGCTAGCGGGACCTACGAGCAGTACTTC
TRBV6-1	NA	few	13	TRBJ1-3	CASSEERGNTIYF	TGTGCCAGCAGTGAAGAACGCGGAAACACCATATATTTT
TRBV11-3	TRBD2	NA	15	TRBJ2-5	CASSLPSGVQETQYF	TGTGCCAGCAGCTTACCTAGCGGGGTCCAAGAGACCCAGTACTTC
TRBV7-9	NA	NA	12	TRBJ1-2	CASSKGVYGYTF	TGTGCCAGCAGCAAGGGAGTCTATGGCTACACCTTC
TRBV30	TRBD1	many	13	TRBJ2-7	CAWTGGTPYEQYF	TGTGCCTGGACAGGGGGCACCCCCTACGAGCAGTACTTC